Given below is one T cell receptor (beta chain) in context. Germline V gene sequence: CDR1 SGHVS, CDR2 FQNEAQ. This CDR3 contains 15 residues. The V gene lost 4 bases and the J gene lost 1 base, with 13 bases spanning the gap. This sample was included in a study of blood T cell repertoires in COVID-19. Clones were read by immunoSEQ multiplex PCR, and TCRdb kept only the in-frame ones, dropping some. The repertoire holds 100,000 or so clones, with approximately 87% as singletons. Sequences were obtained from peripheral blood. This sequence was found in a young woman with acute or convalescent COVID-19. The rearrangement links TRBV7-8 to TRBJ1-1; TRBD1 might be the D (6 bases). The CDR3 nucleotides are TGTGCCAGCAGCTCAAAGGTACAGGGGAACACTGAAGCTTTCTTT. This sequence encodes CASSSKVQGNTEAFF.